This TCR beta chain was observed in a study of breast tumors, draining lymph nodes, adjacent tissues. Study-wide findings and caveats: The lymph node origin of tumor T cells was framed as consistent with a hypothesis, not demonstrated. Tumor and nontumor repertoires were significantly more similar in luminal-like than in basal-like breast cancer.

TCRdb independently ran MiXCR on the multiplex PCR reads; one entry per CDR3 protein. This sample has roughly 14,000 distinct CDR3 sequences; 55% occur once, and the top ten carry more than 30%. This clonotype was detected once. Its antigen is unknown. This TCR was recovered from a female donor with breast cancer. Some clones in this sample may be carry-over from other donors' samples. Sequencing was carried out using tumor-adjacent breast tissue.

CDR3 coding DNA: TGTGCCAGTAATAAGGGGACAGGGGCCAACTATGGCTACACCTTC. Amino acid sequence: CASNKGTGANYGYTF. V is TRBV19 and J is TRBJ1-2, with 10 bases aligning to TRBD1. The CDR3 runs 15 residues. Trimming at V came to 7 bases and at J to 2 bases, leaving 7 bases not matched to a gene. The germline gives CDR1 LNHDA, CDR2 SQIVND (reference sequence).